Below, 27 T cell receptor beta chains from the same sample are listed, as sequenced in a study of OX40 agonist ivuxolimab in advanced cancers. The assay was immunoSEQ multiplex PCR, and TCRdb's table has in-frame clones only and misses some. The sample has approximately 60,000 clones; more than 85% are singletons. Sequencing was performed on CD4+ or CD8+ T cells sorted from blood, taken in a trial of the OX40 agonist ivuxolimab. The source of these receptors is an adult with an advanced solid tumor such as melanoma, head and neck, liver or kidney cancer.

This chain uses TRBV5-6 with TRBJ1-1, with 8 bases identical to TRBD1. The V segment lost 4 bases and the J segment 11 bases; nucleotides outside the gene matches: 4. CDR1 and CDR2 from the germline V gene are SGHDT and YYEEEE. CDR3 length equals 11 residues. The CDR3 loop reads CASSRRQGAFF. The CDR3 DNA reads TGTGCCAGCAGCCGGAGACAGGGGGCTTTCTTT.

The rearrangement uses TRBV6-6 and TRBJ2-2, with 10 bases that match TRBD1. Germline values: CDR1 MNHNY, CDR2 SVGAGI (reference sequence). CDR3 size: 16 residues. The J segment lost 3 bases and the V segment lost 4 bases, leaving 5 bases of the junction unmatched. The CDR3 bases are TGTGCCAGCAGTTTCCCGGGACAGGGGTACACCGGGGAGCTGTTTTTT. Protein sequence: CASSFPGQGYTGELFF.

The chain recombines TRBV2 with TRBJ2-5, with D perhaps TRBD2 (7 bases). Germline values: CDR1 SNHLY, CDR2 FYNNEI. Deletions cut 1 base from V and 6 bases from J, with 12 bases between. The CDR3 totals 14 residues. The CDR3 nucleotides are TGTGCCAGCAGTGAAGGGGGGGGCCTTCAGACCCAGTACTTC. It encodes CASSEGGGLQTQYF.

CDR3 DNA: TGTGCCAGCAGTTTCACCAGACAGGGGGCTAACTATGGCTACACCTTC. Encoded protein: CASSFTRQGANYGYTF. The V call is TRBV6-6, the J call TRBJ1-2, with TRBD1 matching over 9 bases. V dropped 4 bases and J dropped 0; count of bases not matched to a gene: 6. Germline lookup yields CDR1 MNHNY and CDR2 SVGAGI (reference sequence). This CDR3 has 16 amino acids.

This chain joins TRBV5-1 and TRBJ1-6; TRBD1 matches at 9 bases. CDR3 length equals 16 residues. V lost 3 bases and J lost 8; bases outside the gene matches: 9. Germline CDR1 reads SGHRS; CDR2 reads YFSETQ. The CDR3 sequence: CASSWEGTGRDSPLHF. The CDR3 coding sequence is TGCGCCAGCAGCTGGGAAGGGACAGGGAGGGATTCACCCCTCCACTTT. Full variable domain (remainder filled in from reference TRBV5-1 and TRBJ1-6): KAGVTQTPRYLIKTRGQQVTLSCSPISGHRSVSWYQQTPGQGLQFLFEYFSETQRNKGNFPGRFSGRQFSNSRSEMNVSTLELGDSALYLCASSWEGTGRDSPLHFGNGTRLTVT.

As regards this clone: One junction end disagrees with the germline gene, perhaps due to a read error. The V call is TRBV5-1, the J call TRBJ2-7; 11 positions agree with TRBD1. The CDR3 loop spans 14 amino acids. Germline CDR1 is SGHRS and CDR2 is YFSETQ. The CDR3: CASARTGGGHEQYF. The CDR3 nucleotides read TGTGCCAGCGCCCGGACAGGGGGCGGACACGAGCAGTACTTC.

The rearrangement uses TRBV5-6 and TRBJ2-5, with D perhaps TRBD1 or TRBD2 (6 bases each). The CDR3 consists of 15 residues. V gave up 1 base and J gave up 7 bases, with 17 bases separating them. The germline CDR1 and CDR2 sequences are SGHDT and YYEEEE. In DNA form, the CDR3 reads TGTGCCAGCAGCTTGTTGGAAGGGGGGTCCCGGACCCAGTACTTC. As protein: CASSLLEGGSRTQYF.

J is TRBJ2-3 and V is TRBV12-5; D possibly corresponds to TRBD1 (6 bases). The V and J ends lost 5 bases and 6 bases respectively, with 12 bases between them. CDR1 is LGHNT, CDR2 FRNRAP, per germline. The CDR3 length is 13 residues. DNA for the CDR3: TGTGCTAGTGGTCAGGGGCTCGTCGATACGCAGTATTTT. Amino acid sequence: CASGQGLVDTQYF.

The chain links TRBV10-1 to TRBJ1-3; the match to TRBD1 covers 7 bases. Germline V gene sequence: CDR1 WNHNN, CDR2 SYGVQD (reference sequence). This CDR3 has 17 amino acids. V was clipped by 0 bases and J by 5 bases; unmatched bases: 10. CDR3 sequence (DNA): TGCGCCAGCAGTGAGTCCTCAACGGGACAGCGAAGAAACACCATATATTTT. Amino acids: CASSESSTGQRRNTIYF.

In its sample, this clone was seen once. This chain joins TRBV6-5 and TRBJ2-2; 8 nucleotides agree with TRBD1. The CDR3 is made up of 15 amino acids. In germline, CDR1 is MNHEY, CDR2 SVGAGI. V lost 2 bases, J lost 4 bases, and 3 bases stayed unmatched. The CDR3 coding sequence is TGTGCCAGCAGTTACAGGACAGGGTCCACCGGGGAGCTGTTTTTT. This gives the protein CASSYRTGSTGELFF.

This clone was detected only once. The V gene is TRBV5-4, the J gene TRBJ1-5; tentatively, D is TRBD1 (6 bases). This CDR3 contains 14 residues. Germline V gene data show CDR1 as SGHNT and CDR2 as YYREEE (reference sequence). V lost 4 bases and J lost 2, with 10 bases in between. CDR3 coding DNA: TGTGCCAGCAGCCTACAGGGAGGCAATCAGCCCCAGCATTTT. Its protein product is CASSLQGGNQPQHF.

This chain connects TRBV28 to TRBJ2-7; 10 bases align to TRBD1. V was clipped by 6 bases and J by 3 bases; unmatched bases: 5. The CDR3 runs 14 residues. Germline values: CDR1 MDHEN, CDR2 SYDVKM. The CDR3 nucleotides read TGTGCCAGCAGCGACAGGGGGCGTGTCTACGAGCAGTACTTC. Its translation is CASSDRGRVYEQYF. Using reference TRBV28 and TRBJ2-7 for the parts outside the CDR3, the full variable domain is DVKVTQSSRYLVKRTGEKVFLECVQDMDHENMFWYRQDPGLGLRLIYFSYDVKMKEKGDIPEGYSVSREKKERFSLILESASTNQTSMYLCASSDRGRVYEQYFGPGTRLTVT.

The rearrangement uses TRBV6-5 and TRBJ2-2, with a weak D call TRBD1 (6 bases). Germline V gene lookup returns CDR1 MNHEY and CDR2 SVGAGI. This CDR3 comprises 14 residues. Between the trimmed V and J ends, which lost 6 bases and 4 bases, there was a span of 12 bases. The DNA of the CDR3 is TGTGCCAGCAGCCAAGGGGGATTCACCGGGGAGCTGTTTTTT. Translating gives CASSQGGFTGELFF.

The chain employs TRBV5-3 and TRBJ2-1; no firm D call. TRBV5-3 is designated an ORF whose function remains uncertain. Trimming took off 1 base at V and 9 bases at J, with 11 bases between the two ends. The CDR3 extends over 13 amino acids. The CDR3 is CARSLKAWGEQFF. DNA for the CDR3: TGTGCCAGAAGCTTGAAGGCGTGGGGTGAGCAGTTCTTC.

The chain links TRBV5-8 to TRBJ2-2; D is undetermined. From germline, CDR1 is SGHTS and CDR2 YDEGEE. With 1 base removed from V and 3 bases from J, the gap between germline ends came to 1 base. This CDR3 comprises 12 residues. DNA of the CDR3: TGTGCCAGCAGCTTGTACACCGGGGAGCTGTTTTTT. This translates into CASSLYTGELFF.

This clone was observed a handful of times. The chain combines TRBV2 with TRBJ2-7, with a weak D call TRBD1 (7 bases). Per germline, CDR1 SNHLY and CDR2 FYNNEI. This CDR3 spans 14 amino acids. With 7 bases removed from V and 5 bases from J, the gap between germline ends came to 18 bases. The CDR3 region has the DNA TGTGCCAGCACCTCAGGGGGGTCTTGGGACGAGCAGTACTTC. Translating it yields CASTSGGSWDEQYF.

The chain combines TRBV6-5 with TRBJ2-7, with 7 nucleotides matching TRBD2. V lost 8 bases, J lost 4 bases, and 5 bases stayed unmatched. CDR1 is MNHEY and CDR2 is SVGAGI in the germline V gene. The CDR3 is made up of 12 amino acids. The CDR3 DNA is TGTGCCAGCCGGGGGGTTATTTACGAGCAGTACTTC. It codes for CASRGVIYEQYF.

This rearrangement joins TRBV5-4 to TRBJ1-6; 11 bases are shared with TRBD1. Unmatched junction bases numbered 6, after V lost 4 bases and J lost 0 bases. The CDR3 runs to 18 residues. CDR1 and CDR2 (germline): SGHNT, YYREEE (reference sequence). The CDR3 DNA reads as TGTGCCAGCAGCCTAGGACAGGGGGCGGCCTCCTATAATTCACCCCTCCACTTT. It translates to CASSLGQGAASYNSPLHF.

The V call is TRBV6-5, the J call TRBJ1-2, with a weak D call TRBD1 (6 bases). The V end lost 0 bases, the J end lost 8 bases, and 19 bases lay between the germline ends. Germline V gives CDR1 MNHEY, CDR2 SVGAGI. The CDR3 has 16 residues. Here the CDR3 reads CASSYSAGTNSVGYTF. CDR3 in DNA: TGTGCCAGCAGTTACTCGGCCGGGACAAACTCGGTGGGCTACACCTTC.

The sample holds one count of this clone. V and J are TRBV7-9 and TRBJ2-1; the D is unclear. The CDR3 runs 15 residues. Germline values: CDR1 SEHNR, CDR2 FQNEAQ (reference sequence). V lost 4 bases and J lost 2, with 12 bases in between. The CDR3 protein is CASSSQPIPYNEQFF. In nucleotides, the CDR3 is TGTGCCAGCAGCTCACAGCCTATCCCCTACAATGAGCAGTTCTTC. The variable domain in full, completed from reference TRBV7-9 and TRBJ2-1, reads DTGVSQNPRHKITKRGQNVTFRCDPISEHNRLYWYRQTLGQGPEFLTYFQNEAQLEKSRLLSDRFSAERPKGSFSTLEIQRTEQGDSAMYLCASSSQPIPYNEQFFGPGTRLTVL.

The V and J genes are TRBV2 and TRBJ1-3; D gene uncertain. This CDR3 region has 13 residues. The germline gives CDR1 SNHLY, CDR2 FYNNEI. Trimming took off 7 bases at V and 8 bases at J, with 15 bases between the two ends. This CDR3 reads CASTWTAPDTIYF. DNA for the CDR3: TGTGCCAGCACTTGGACGGCCCCGGACACCATATATTTT.

This chain links TRBV10-1 with TRBJ2-3; no firm D call. Germline lookup yields CDR1 WNHNN and CDR2 SYGVQD (reference sequence). Trimming pared 6 bases from V and 0 bases from J, leaving 10 bases between. The CDR3 sequence is 14 residues long. Written as DNA, the CDR3 is TGCGCCAGCAGCGATGGTCAGAGCACAGATACGCAGTATTTT. Amino acids: CASSDGQSTDTQYF.

The CDR3 reads CASSLDSSSGNTIYF. In nucleotides, the CDR3 is TGTGCCAGCAGCCTCGACAGCAGCTCTGGAAACACCATATATTTT. V gene TRBV6-5 combines with J gene TRBJ1-3, with D possibly matching TRBD1 (5 bases). Germline lookup yields CDR1 MNHEY and CDR2 SVGAGI. Between the trimmed V and J ends, which lost 6 bases and 0 bases, there was a span of 12 bases. This CDR3 comprises 15 residues.

The chain has TRBV11-2 and TRBJ1-1; D not certain. The germline V and J ends were trimmed by 5 bases and 0 bases, with 16 bases remaining between them. Per germline, CDR1 SGHAT and CDR2 FQNNGV. The CDR3 covers 16 residues. The CDR3 bases are TGTGCCAGCAGCCAGTTCACGGGCTCGGTGAACACTGAAGCTTTCTTT. Amino acid sequence: CASSQFTGSVNTEAFF.

The rearrangement uses TRBV27 and TRBJ2-1; 9 bases are a match to TRBD2. The CDR3 length is 19 residues. J gave up 6 bases and V 4 bases, and 19 bases lay outside the gene matches. Germline lookup yields CDR1 MNHEY and CDR2 SMNVEV (reference sequence). The chain's CDR3 is CASSSKTPHGGRGGNEQFF. CDR3 bases: TGTGCCAGCAGTTCAAAAACACCTCACGGCGGGAGGGGAGGCAATGAGCAGTTCTTC.

The genes are TRBV5-4 and TRBJ1-1; unclear D gene. CDR3 size: 13 residues. The V and J ends lost 0 bases and 7 bases respectively, with 10 bases between them. Germline V CDR1 and CDR2: SGHNT, YYREEE (reference sequence). The CDR3 loop reads CASSLAVTDEAFF. In DNA, the CDR3 is TGTGCCAGCAGCTTGGCCGTGACGGATGAAGCTTTCTTT.

The CDR3: CSVEAQPQGLSSYEQYF. CDR3 DNA: TGCAGCGTTGAAGCCCAACCGCAGGGGCTGAGCTCCTACGAGCAGTACTTC. This chain connects TRBV29-1 to TRBJ2-7; weak D call: TRBD1 (6 bases). This CDR3 has 17 residues. Germline loops: CDR1 SQVTM, CDR2 ANQGSEA. V lost 1 base, J lost 0 bases, and 19 bases lay in between.